The 29 T cell receptor beta chains listed next were all sequenced from one sample in a study of PD-1 blockade in classical Hodgkin lymphoma. Produced via immunoSEQ multiplex PCR; TCRdb's table is partial and in-frame only. The sample contains approximately 14,000 clones, about four fifths of which appear only once. Time point denoted: cycle 4 day 1 (C4D1), after less than seven weeks of nivolumab. The patients all showed relapse after autologous stem cell transplantation, while their brentuximab vedotin exposure varied. Sequences were derived from peripheral blood mononuclear cells (PBMCs), sampled before the fourth cycle of nivolumab. Receptor source: a human donor with classical Hodgkin lymphoma.

The rearrangement uses TRBV11-2 and TRBJ2-5; 12 bases are shared with TRBD2. The CDR3 runs 18 residues. V dropped 2 bases and J dropped 5; count of bases not matched to a gene: 12. Germline V gene sequence: CDR1 SGHAT, CDR2 FQNNGV. CDR3 residues: CASSLSAPSGGAWETQYF. The DNA of the CDR3 is TGTGCCAGCAGCTTATCGGCGCCTAGCGGGGGGGCTTGGGAGACCCAGTACTTC.

The chain is built from TRBV6-5 and TRBJ2-6, with D perhaps matching TRBD2 (6 bases). CDR3 length: 15 residues. CDR1 is MNHEY, CDR2 SVGAGI, per germline. Trimming cost V 6 bases and J 3 bases, with 12 bases left between them. CDR3 DNA sequence: TGTGCCAGCAGCTCCTCTAGCGTTGGGGCCAACGTCCTGACTTTC. Amino acid sequence: CASSSSSVGANVLTF.

This clone has only one observation. CDR3 region: CASSEQQDTGELFF. As DNA, the CDR3 is TGCGCCAGCAGTGAGCAACAGGACACCGGGGAGCTGTTTTTT. The chain combines TRBV10-1 with TRBJ2-2; a possible D gene is TRBD1 (5 bases). Germline CDR1 WNHNN, CDR2 SYGVQD (reference sequence). There are 14 residues in the CDR3. The ends were cut back, 2 bases at V and 3 bases at J, with 7 bases in the middle.

This rearrangement joins TRBV29-1 to TRBJ2-7; D is possibly TRBD1 (6 bases). Per the germline V gene, CDR1 is SQVTM and CDR2 is ANQGSEA. V dropped 4 bases and J dropped 4 bases, with 20 bases sitting between them. The CDR3 totals 15 residues. The CDR3 spells CSVGPEGGRGYEQYF. CDR3 sequence (DNA): TGCAGCGTTGGGCCAGAAGGGGGACGGGGATACGAGCAGTACTTC.

V gene TRBV4-3 combines with J gene TRBJ1-4; D gene ambiguous. Between the trimmed V and J ends, which lost 1 base and 8 bases, there was a span of 14 bases. This CDR3 is 15 amino acids long. The germline gives CDR1 LGHNA, CDR2 YSLEER. As DNA, the CDR3 is TGCGCCAGCAGCCAAGGAACGGGGAGAGGGGAAAAACTGTTTTTT. Protein product: CASSQGTGRGEKLFF.

This clone is a singleton in its sample. The V call is TRBV5-6, the J call TRBJ1-3; D unresolved. The V gene's germline CDR1 is SGHDT and CDR2 YYEEEE. The CDR3 runs 12 residues. The V end lost 0 bases, the J end lost 16 bases, and 14 bases lay between the germline ends. In DNA, the CDR3 is TGTGCCAGCAGCTTGGTCTTTGGAGAGACGTATTTT. Translating it yields CASSLVFGETYF.

The rearrangement joins TRBV6-4 to TRBJ1-4; maybe TRBD1 (5 bases). Trimming stripped 8 bases from V and 4 bases from J, with 11 bases between. This CDR3 spans 13 amino acids. The germline gives CDR1 MRHNA, CDR2 SNTAGT. CDR3 sequence: CASRDSFNEKLFF. CDR3 in DNA: TGTGCCAGCCGAGACAGCTTTAATGAAAAACTGTTTTTT.

The chain recombines TRBV6-4 with TRBJ1-6; no definite D call. Germline loops: CDR1 MRHNA, CDR2 SNTAGT. Trimming stripped 2 bases from V and 7 bases from J, with 3 bases between. The CDR3 is 12 residues long. CDR3: CASSDGNSPLHF. The CDR3 DNA sequence: TGTGCCAGCAGTGACGGGAATTCACCCCTCCACTTT.

The rearrangement joins TRBV28 to TRBJ2-1; D may be TRBD2 (6 bases). The V gene's germline CDR1 is MDHEN and CDR2 SYDVKM. V lost 6 bases, J lost 7 bases, and 22 bases lay in between. This CDR3 spans 16 amino acids. The CDR3 protein is CASRGPGLLRGNEQFF. The DNA for the CDR3 is TGTGCCAGCAGGGGCCCGGGACTCCTCCGGGGGAATGAGCAGTTCTTC.

V is TRBV7-3 and J is TRBJ2-1, with D unclear. Per the germline V gene, CDR1 is SGHTA and CDR2 is FQGTGA. Trimming took off 4 bases at V and 10 bases at J, with 11 bases between the two ends. This CDR3 contains 12 residues. CDR3 in DNA: TGTGCCAGCAGCTCCAAGCCCGGGGAGCAGTTCTTC. Translated, it gives CASSSKPGEQFF.

The count of this clone is one. V is TRBV12-5 and J is TRBJ2-5, with D unresolved. The CDR3 runs 10 residues. Germline CDR1 reads LGHNT; CDR2 reads FRNRAP. V was trimmed by 5 bases and J by 4 bases, leaving 2 bases between them. This CDR3 is CASGGETQYF. CDR3 bases: TGTGCTAGTGGTGGAGAGACCCAGTACTTC.

The chain carries TRBV4-3 and TRBJ2-7; D is tentatively TRBD1 or TRBD2 (6 bases each). V was shortened by 1 base and J by 2 bases, with 9 bases between the two germline ends. Germline assignment: CDR1 LGHNA and CDR2 YSLEER. The CDR3 is 14 residues long. CDR3 in amino acids: CASSQGGAPYEQYF. In DNA form, the CDR3 reads TGCGCCAGCAGCCAAGGGGGGGCCCCCTACGAGCAGTACTTC.

V and J are TRBV7-9 and TRBJ1-4; 8 nucleotides match TRBD1. Trimming removed 6 bases from V and 6 bases from J; junction bases left unmatched: 6. The CDR3 has 14 residues. CDR1 and CDR2 (germline): SEHNR, FQNEAQ (reference sequence). The CDR3 coding sequence is TGTGCCAGCAGTGGACAGGGTCTTGATGAAAAACTGTTTTTT. This translates into CASSGQGLDEKLFF.

This chain uses TRBV29-1 with TRBJ1-1, with D perhaps matching TRBD1 (5 bases). Germline V lookup: CDR1 SQVTM, CDR2 ANQGSEA. This CDR3 has 11 residues. Trimming shortened V by 4 bases and J by 4 bases, and 7 bases separated the two germline ends. The CDR3 DNA reads as TGCAGCGTTGGTGGGGGCACTGAAGCTTTCTTT. Translating it yields CSVGGGTEAFF.

The genes are TRBV2 and TRBJ2-2; no clear D gene. Per the germline V gene, CDR1 is SNHLY and CDR2 is FYNNEI. This CDR3 contains 15 residues. With 8 bases removed from V and 1 base from J, the gap between germline ends came to 14 bases. As DNA, the CDR3 is TGTGCCAGCTTTTCGTCCCCTATGAACACCGGGGAGCTGTTTTTT. This encodes CASFSSPMNTGELFF.

The rearrangement links TRBV11-2 to TRBJ1-1; 9 bases align to TRBD1. This CDR3 region has 14 residues. CDR1 is SGHAT, CDR2 FQNNGV, per germline. V was clipped by 6 bases and J by 3 bases; unmatched bases: 5. CDR3 nucleotide sequence: TGTGCCAGCAGTGGACAGGGGTCGGACACTGAAGCTTTCTTT. Its protein product is CASSGQGSDTEAFF.

This clone has only one observation. J is TRBJ1-5 and V is TRBV28; D is unclear. CDR3 length: 14 residues. Trimming removed 3 bases from V and 5 bases from J, with 11 bases in between. From germline, CDR1 is MDHEN and CDR2 SYDVKM. Here the CDR3 DNA reads TGTGCCAGCAGTTTGGTATCGATAGATCAGCCCCAGCATTTT. Amino acids: CASSLVSIDQPQHF.

The chain joins TRBV2 to TRBJ2-2; D call uncertain. Trimming stripped 3 bases from V and 0 bases from J, with 11 bases between. Looked up from germline, CDR1 is SNHLY and CDR2 is FYNNEI. CDR3 length: 16 amino acids. The CDR3 loop is CASSEVRVSNTGELFF. The CDR3 coding sequence is TGTGCCAGCAGTGAGGTTAGGGTTTCGAACACCGGGGAGCTGTTTTTT.

The CDR3 reads CAWSVYDGYTF. CDR3 sequence (DNA): TGTGCCTGGAGTGTGTATGATGGCTACACCTTC. The chain combines TRBV30 with TRBJ1-2; D unresolved. The CDR3 is 11 amino acids. Between the trimmed V and J ends, which lost 0 bases and 6 bases, there was a span of 5 bases. Looked up from germline, CDR1 is GTSNPN and CDR2 is SVGIG (reference sequence).

This chain joins TRBV7-9 and TRBJ2-1, with D tentatively TRBD1 or TRBD2 (5 bases each). The germline V gene has CDR1 SEHNR and CDR2 FQNEAQ (reference sequence). Trimming left V 5 bases short and J 4 bases short, with 15 bases between. The CDR3 is 15 residues long. Written as DNA, the CDR3 is TGTGCCAGCAGCATGGGCCAATGGGGGTACAATGAGCAGTTCTTC. Residues: CASSMGQWGYNEQFF.

This chain connects TRBV6-4 to TRBJ2-2; TRBD1 agrees at 8 bases. The CDR3 length is 17 residues. The germline gives CDR1 MRHNA, CDR2 SNTAGT. J was trimmed by 0 bases and V by 6 bases; bases with no gene match: 9. CDR3 sequence reads: CASSPGTGSANTGELFF. As DNA, the CDR3 is TGTGCCAGCAGCCCCGGGACAGGAAGTGCGAACACCGGGGAGCTGTTTTTT.

The V call is TRBV29-1, the J call TRBJ1-1, with D perhaps matching TRBD1 (5 bases). CDR3 length: 13 amino acids. The germline V and J ends were trimmed by 8 bases and 6 bases, with 19 bases remaining between them. Germline CDR1 is SQVTM and CDR2 is ANQGSEA. CDR3 loop: CSIGEPLRAEAFF. CDR3 DNA sequence: TGCAGCATAGGGGAACCTCTCAGGGCTGAAGCTTTCTTT.

The chain links TRBV11-2 to TRBJ2-3; D tentatively reads TRBD1 or TRBD2 (5 bases each). Between the trimmed V and J ends, which lost 3 bases and 2 bases, there was a span of 12 bases. The CDR3 length is 15 residues. Germline V gene lookup returns CDR1 SGHAT and CDR2 FQNNGV. CDR3 bases: TGTGCCAGCAGCTTGGGGACCCAAGACACAGATACGCAGTATTTT. Amino acids: CASSLGTQDTDTQYF.

V is TRBV4-1 and J is TRBJ1-1; a possible D gene is TRBD1 (6 bases). CDR1 is MGHRA and CDR2 is YSYEKL in the germline V gene. CDR3 size: 15 residues. V dropped 1 base and J dropped 1 base, with 10 bases sitting between them. In nucleotides, the CDR3 is TGCGCCAGCAGCCAAGTTGGGGGCGAGAACACTGAAGCTTTCTTT. Its protein is CASSQVGGENTEAFF.

The rearrangement links TRBV18 to TRBJ1-2; TRBD1 matches at 8 bases. Germline values: CDR1 KGHSH, CDR2 LQKENI. V lost 1 base to trimming and J lost 5 bases; unmatched junction nucleotides: 6. CDR3 length equals 15 residues. The CDR3 reads CASSPLDRGQYGYTF. CDR3 bases: TGTGCCAGCTCACCACTAGACAGGGGACAATATGGCTACACCTTC.

The chain couples TRBV6-4 to TRBJ2-5, with 13 bases aligning to TRBD2. CDR3 length equals 15 residues. V was clipped by 3 bases and J by 2 bases; unmatched bases: 0. Germline V gene lookup returns CDR1 MRHNA and CDR2 SNTAGT. CDR3 loop: CASSELAGGQETQYF. The CDR3 DNA follows: TGTGCCAGCAGTGAACTAGCGGGGGGGCAAGAGACCCAGTACTTC.

This chain joins TRBV4-1 and TRBJ2-3; D may be TRBD2 (5 bases). This CDR3 comprises 14 residues. The V and J ends lost 0 bases and 4 bases respectively, with 8 bases between them. Per the germline V gene, CDR1 is MGHRA and CDR2 is YSYEKL. The CDR3 is CASSQDWGADTQYF. The CDR3 DNA sequence: TGCGCCAGCAGCCAAGATTGGGGAGCAGATACGCAGTATTTT.

The rearrangement joins TRBV15 to TRBJ2-7; 10 bases are shared with TRBD1. V shed 1 base, J shed 6 bases, and the junction held 12 bases outside the gene matches. The germline V gene has CDR1 LNHNV and CDR2 YYDKDF (reference sequence). The CDR3 is 17 residues long. In DNA, the CDR3 is TGTGCCACCAGCAGAGCCGGTGCCGGGACAGGGGAGTCCGAGCAGTACTTC. Encoded protein: CATSRAGAGTGESEQYF.

V and J are TRBV4-3 and TRBJ1-1, with TRBD1 as a possible D gene (5 bases). Germline assignment: CDR1 LGHNA and CDR2 YSLEER. V dropped 0 bases and J dropped 2 bases, with 13 bases sitting between them. This CDR3 region has 16 residues. The CDR3 region is CASSQDYKGPNTEAFF. The CDR3 region has the DNA TGCGCCAGCAGCCAAGATTATAAGGGACCTAACACTGAAGCTTTCTTT.